The rows below give T cell receptor beta chains drawn from one sample of a study of shared clonotypes between healthy human individuals. Profiling relied on immunoSEQ multiplex PCR, and the TCRdb table lists in-frame clones only, not all of them. Counted here are around 500,000 clones, around 78% occurring once; the ten biggest clones make up 10% to 15%. Sequencing used PBMCs. These receptors all come from a woman aged 40 to 50 in good health. Some clones in this sample may be carry-over from other donors' samples. The CDR3 runs from the conserved cysteine through the conserved F or W. D genes are given only for firm matches. Size is omitted from some rows. Given values are once, few, many or a class for expanded clones.

TRBD1	TRBV9	few	TRBJ1-3	TGTGCCAGCAGCCCTCGACAGGGATTCTCTGGAAACACCATATATTTT	CASSPRQGFSGNTIYF
NA	TRBV5-4	NA	TRBJ2-3	TGTGCCAGCAGCCCGCGGGGACCGAGCACAGATACGCAGTATTTT	CASSPRGPSTDTQYF
NA	TRBV29-1	NA	TRBJ1-1	TGCAGCGTTGATGGGCGGGGCCGGGGCACTGAAGCTTTCTTT	CSVDGRGRGTEAFF
NA	TRBV28	NA	TRBJ2-3	TGTGCCAGCAGTTTATTAAGGGATACGCAGTATTTT	CASSLLRDTQYF
TRBD2	TRBV28	few	TRBJ2-3	TGTGCCAGCAGCCCAGAGACTAGCGTTGGGGTAGATACGCAGTATTTT	CASSPETSVGVDTQYF
NA	TRBV28	once	TRBJ1-5	TGTGCCAGCAGTTACAGGGGCAATCAGCCCCAGCATTTT	CASSYRGNQPQHF
NA	TRBV7-3	NA	TRBJ2-5	TGTGCCAGCAGCTTAAGTAGCGGCCAAGAGACCCAGTACTTC	CASSLSSGQETQYF
TRBD1	TRBV5-1	once	TRBJ1-1	TGCGCCAGCAGCTTGCCCCGGGGAGGGGGCGGGGGCACTGAAGCTTTCTTT	CASSLPRGGGGGTEAFF
TRBD2	TRBV2	few	TRBJ2-3	TGTGCCAGCAGCGTTAGCGGGAAGGTTACAGATACGCAGTATTTT	CASSVSGKVTDTQYF
NA	TRBV29-1	NA	TRBJ2-6	TGCAGCGTCTTCACCTCTGGGGCCAACGTCCTGACTTTC	CSVFTSGANVLTF
NA	TRBV19	few	TRBJ2-7	TGTGCCAGTGACCAGGGCTACGAGCAGTACTTC	CASDQGYEQYF
NA	TRBV7-2	NA	TRBJ2-1	TGTGCCAGCAGCTCCAGGGGCCTAAGGCGCGGCTCCTACAATGAGCAGTTCTTC	CASSSRGLRRGSYNEQFF
TRBD1	TRBV5-6	NA	TRBJ1-2	TGTGCCAGCAGCTTGTACAGGGGGAGTAACTATGGCTACACCTTC	CASSLYRGSNYGYTF
TRBD1	TRBV7-3	NA	TRBJ2-7	TGTGCCAGCAGCACAACCGGGACAGGGGTTGAGCAGTACTTC	CASSTTGTGVEQYF
NA	TRBV11-3	NA	TRBJ2-2	TGTGCCAGCAGCTTAGGGGGGCAGAACACCGGGGAGCTGTTTTTT	CASSLGGQNTGELFF
NA	TRBV18	few	TRBJ1-2	TGTGCCAGCTCACGACCGGTCCAGGGCTATGGCTACACCTTC	CASSRPVQGYGYTF
NA	TRBV5-4	NA	TRBJ2-1	TGTGCCAGCAGCCCCGGGAGTCCCGGCAACAATGAGCAGTTCTTC	CASSPGSPGNNEQFF
NA	TRBV29-1	NA	TRBJ2-2	TGCAGCGTTCGGTTAAGAAGTTTGGGAACCGGGGAGCTGTTTTTT	CSVRLRSLGTGELFF
NA	TRBV28	NA	TRBJ2-6	TGTGCCAGCAGTTCCTCTCCGGGTGGGGCCAACGTCCTGACTTTC	CASSSSPGGANVLTF
NA	TRBV28	NA	TRBJ2-1	TGTGCCAGCAGTTTGACAGCGTCCTACAATGAGCAGTTCTTC	CASSLTASYNEQFF
NA	TRBV30	many	TRBJ1-1	TGTGCCTGGTCCAGGCAGAACACTGAAGCTTTCTTT	CAWSRQNTEAFF
NA	TRBV30	once	TRBJ2-1	TGTGCCTGGAGTAGTCCCCCCAACAATGAGCAGTTCTTC	CAWSSPPNNEQFF
NA	TRBV6-1	NA	TRBJ1-1	TGTGCCAGCAGTGAAGTGGATACTGAAGCTTTCTTT	CASSEVDTEAFF
NA	TRBV28	few	TRBJ1-5	TGTGCCAGCATCCTTTCGGGTGGTCAGCCCCAGCATTTT	CASILSGGQPQHF
NA	TRBV9	NA	TRBJ2-5	TGTGCCAGCAGCCTCCCCCCGGGGGTAGCGGAGTACCAAGAGACCCAGTACTTC	CASSLPPGVAEYQETQYF
NA	TRBV5-1	many	TRBJ2-2	TGCGCCAGCAATTTGTTCGGCGGCACCGGGGAGCTGTTTTTT	CASNLFGGTGELFF
TRBD1	TRBV6-1	NA	TRBJ2-7	TGTGCCAGCAGACCCGTCGGGACAGGGGTCTACGAGCAGTACTTC	CASRPVGTGVYEQYF
NA	TRBV5-4	NA	TRBJ1-1	TGTGCCAGCAGCCCTGAATGGGGCACTGAAGCTTTCTTT	CASSPEWGTEAFF
TRBD2	TRBV28	NA	TRBJ2-1	TGTGCCAGCAGCATGACTAGCGGGAGGTATTACAATGAGCAGTTCTTC	CASSMTSGRYYNEQFF
NA	TRBV28	NA	TRBJ1-2	TGTGCCAGCAGTTTACTTGTGGGAGCCTATGGCTACACCTTC	CASSLLVGAYGYTF
NA	TRBV27	many	TRBJ2-7	TGTGCCAGCAGTTTATCGACCGGGGTTACTGACGAGCAGTACTTC	CASSLSTGVTDEQYF
TRBD1	TRBV5-1	once	TRBJ1-1	TGCGCCAGCAGCTTGGCCGACAGGGGAAGGGTTGAAGCTTTCTTT	CASSLADRGRVEAFF
NA	TRBV15	NA	TRBJ1-3	TGTGCCACCAGCAGAGGTCGGTTTGGAAACACCATATATTTT	CATSRGRFGNTIYF
NA	TRBV5-1	NA	TRBJ1-3	TGCGCCAGCAGCTTGTCCGCCGGCACTGGAAACACCATATATTTT	CASSLSAGTGNTIYF
NA	TRBV15	NA	TRBJ1-3	TGTGCCACCAGCAGAGATATGGACCTCTCTGGAAACACCATATATTTT	CATSRDMDLSGNTIYF